Listed below are T cell receptor beta chains from one sample, sequenced in a study of a mutant IDH1 vaccine in newly diagnosed glioma. Libraries were prepared by immunoSEQ multiplex PCR; TCRdb keeps only in-frame clonotypes and omits some of them. The sample lists 45,000 to 60,000 clones; roughly 90% were seen once. Their recognized antigens are unknown. This specimen was PBMCs, taken from a glioma patient whose treatment included an IDH1 peptide vaccine. These receptors all stem from a man over 45 with glioma. Each CDR3 is given with its conserved first and last residue. D genes are given only for firm matches. Size is omitted from some rows. Given values are once, few, many or a class for expanded clones.

clone size	D gene	V gene	J gene	CDR3 length	CDR3 DNA	CDR3 protein
-	-	TRBV7-2	TRBJ2-7	15	TGTGCCAGCAGCTCCCGTAGGGACTTCTCCTACGAGCAGTACTTC	CASSSRRDFSYEQYF
-	-	TRBV5-1	TRBJ2-7	15	TGCGCCAGCAGAGCGCTCAACGACGGGGGCTACGAGCAGTACTTC	CASRALNDGGYEQYF
-	-	TRBV7-9	TRBJ2-5	15	TGTGCCAGCAGCTTAGAATTCGGGGAAGGGGAGACCCAGTACTTC	CASSLEFGEGETQYF
-	TRBD1	TRBV9	TRBJ1-3	14	TGTGCCAGCAGCGTAGAGGGACAGGGAAACACCATATATTTT	CASSVEGQGNTIYF
-	-	TRBV7-2	TRBJ2-5	14	TGTGCCAGCAGAGACGGGACACACCAAGAGACCCAGTACTTC	CASRDGTHQETQYF
-	TRBD2	TRBV4-1	TRBJ2-5	17	TGCGCCAGCACGGGGGCGCGTAGCGGGAGGAACCAAGAGACCCAGTACTTC	CASTGARSGRNQETQYF
once	-	TRBV6-6	TRBJ1-4	15	TGTGCCAGCAGTCTCACAAGTGCAACTAATGAAAAACTGTTTTTT	CASSLTSATNEKLFF
few	-	TRBV21-1	TRBJ1-5	15	TGTGCCAGCACCTTAGGGGGGTGGGGCAATCAGCCCCAGCATTTT	CASTLGGWGNQPQHF
-	-	TRBV7-6	TRBJ1-6	16	TGTGCCAGCAGCTTAGCTAGGGCGGGCCAAAATTCACCCCTCCACTTT	CASSLARAGQNSPLHF
-	-	TRBV9	TRBJ1-2	14	TGTGCCAGCACCATGGCAGGGAAAGAATATGGCTACACCTTC	CASTMAGKEYGYTF
-	-	TRBV28	TRBJ2-7	12	TGTGCCAGCAGCTGGGCAAGCTACGAGCAGTACTTC	CASSWASYEQYF
-	TRBD1	TRBV5-1	TRBJ2-7	14	TGCGCCAGCAGCCGGGACAGGGCAGACTACGAGCAGTACTTC	CASSRDRADYEQYF
-	-	TRBV18	TRBJ1-4	13	TGTGCCAGCTCACCTCCGGGAGGAGAAAAACTGTTTTTT	CASSPPGGEKLFF
once	TRBD1	TRBV7-2	TRBJ1-1	15	TGTGCCAGCAGCTTAGACCAGGGGGCCGGGACTGAAGCTTTCTTT	CASSLDQGAGTEAFF
-	TRBD2	TRBV9	TRBJ2-1	14	TGTGCCAGCAGCGTAGGCGGGGGAGGCGGGATGCAGTTCTTC	CASSVGGGGGMQFF
-	TRBD1	TRBV12-5	TRBJ2-7	15	TGTGCTAGTGGACCTGGGGGACAGGGGGCCGGCGAGCAGTACTTC	CASGPGGQGAGEQYF
-	-	TRBV2	TRBJ2-7	14	TGTGCCAGCCAGCAGGGCTGGTCCTCCTACGAGCAGTACTTC	CASQQGWSSYEQYF
-	-	TRBV6-6	TRBJ1-3	13	TGTGCCAGCATTACAGGGTCTGGAAACACCATATATTTT	CASITGSGNTIYF
-	-	TRBV2	TRBJ1-6	14	TGTGCCAGCACCTTACAGGGCTATAATTCACCCCTCCACTTT	CASTLQGYNSPLHF
-	TRBD1	TRBV5-6	TRBJ1-2	13	TGTGCCAGCAGTTACGACAGGGGTTATGGCTACACCTTC	CASSYDRGYGYTF